The clone carrying this T cell receptor beta chain has just one count. This entry belongs to a study of blood T cell repertoires in COVID-19. The V gene's germline CDR1 is MNHEY and CDR2 SMNVEV (reference sequence). Unmatched junction bases numbered 7, after V lost 3 bases and J lost 2 bases. The CDR3 has 16 residues. Using immunoSEQ multiplex PCR, the repertoire was profiled, and TCRdb retains in-frame clones only, with some absent. The sample has some 210,000 clones, around 86% seen once; the top ten hold more than 5.5%. Sequences were obtained from peripheral blood. This receptor was identified in a man aged 55-75 years who had recovered from COVID-19. The V call is TRBV27, the J call TRBJ1-5, with TRBD1 identical over 7 bases. This CDR3 is CASSFSKDRGNQPQHF. CDR3 DNA: TGTGCCAGCAGTTTTTCCAAAGACAGGGGCAATCAGCCCCAGCATTTT.